Each of the 25 T cell receptor beta chains below was sequenced from the same sample in a study of blood T cell repertoires in COVID-19. Using immunoSEQ multiplex PCR, the repertoire was profiled, and TCRdb retains in-frame clones only, with some absent. This table holds approximately 120,000 clones, 70% to 90% found once. The sequenced sample was peripheral blood. The source is a human donor in a cohort sampled during active COVID-19.

The DNA for the CDR3 is TGCGCCAGCAGCCAAGACACGGACAGTGCCTTTGCGAACACCATATATTTT. Amino acids: CASSQDTDSAFANTIYF. The V and J genes are TRBV4-1 and TRBJ1-3; D is possibly TRBD1 (6 bases). The CDR3 extends over 17 amino acids. V was pared by 0 bases and J by 7 bases, with 19 bases between. Germline values: CDR1 MGHRA, CDR2 YSYEKL.

The V and J genes are TRBV3-1 (or the pseudogene TRBV3-2) and TRBJ1-2, with D uncertain. The CDR3 sequence is 13 residues long. In germline, CDR1 is LGHDT, CDR2 YNNKEL (reference sequence). V lost 3 bases to trimming and J lost 2 bases, with 7 bases between them. The chain's CDR3 is CASSQRVNYGYTF. CDR3 in DNA: TGTGCCAGCAGCCAGCGGGTCAACTATGGCTACACCTTC.

The chain joins TRBV5-1 to TRBJ2-5; 8 bases match TRBD2. Trimming at V came to 3 bases and at J to 1 base, leaving 5 bases not matched to a gene. Germline V gene sequence: CDR1 SGHRS, CDR2 YFSETQ. The CDR3 loop spans 15 amino acids. CDR3 loop: CASSWVAGSQETQYF. The CDR3 bases are TGCGCCAGCAGCTGGGTAGCGGGGAGCCAAGAGACCCAGTACTTC.

This sequence joins TRBV12-5 and TRBJ1-5; 8 nucleotides match TRBD1. Germline V CDR1 and CDR2: LGHNT, FRNRAP. The CDR3 is 16 amino acids. V lost 0 bases, J lost 5 bases, and 6 bases stayed unmatched. The CDR3 loop reads CASGLVQGGPDQPQHF. CDR3 in DNA: TGTGCTAGTGGTTTGGTACAGGGGGGTCCAGATCAGCCCCAGCATTTT.

The chain combines TRBV5-6 with TRBJ1-2; 9 bases agree with TRBD1. V dropped 2 bases and J dropped 4; count of bases not matched to a gene: 15. This CDR3 is 18 amino acids long. Germline V CDR1 and CDR2: SGHDT, YYEEEE. The CDR3 sequence: CASSFGKRTGARFYGYTF. CDR3 in DNA: TGTGCCAGCAGCTTTGGTAAACGGACAGGGGCTAGATTCTATGGCTACACCTTC. The full variable domain, rest sourced from reference TRBV5-6 and TRBJ1-2, is DAGVTQSPTHLIKTRGQQVTLRCSPKSGHDTVSWYQQALGQGPQFIFQYYEEEERQRGNFPDRFSGHQFPNYSSELNVNALLLGDSALYLCASSFGKRTGARFYGYTFGSGTRLTVV.

This clone was seen a single time. One end of the junction fails to match germline, which may point to a read error. This chain joins TRBV30 and TRBJ2-1, with D possibly TRBD1 on 7 matching bases. The CDR3 sequence is 13 residues long. The germline V gene has CDR1 GTSNPN and CDR2 SVGIG (reference sequence). CDR3 residues: CAWAGQNHKEQFF. DNA of the CDR3: TGTGCCTGGGCGGGACAGAACCACAAGGAGCAGTTCTTC.

The gene calls are TRBV5-1 and TRBJ1-3; a weak D match, TRBD1 (5 bases). Deletions cut 0 bases from V and 2 bases from J, with 6 bases between. In germline, CDR1 is SGHRS, CDR2 YFSETQ. This CDR3 is 14 amino acids long. The chain's CDR3 is CASSLAGTGNTIYF. DNA of the CDR3: TGCGCCAGCAGCTTGGCAGGGACTGGAAACACCATATATTTT.

The V and J genes are TRBV5-1 and TRBJ2-3, with TRBD2 matching over 8 bases. The ends lost 4 bases at V and 2 bases at J; junction bases unmatched: 9. CDR1 is SGHRS and CDR2 is YFSETQ in the germline V gene. This CDR3 is 16 amino acids long. CDR3 sequence: CASSPDGGGSTDTQYF. DNA of the CDR3: TGCGCCAGCAGCCCTGACGGCGGGGGGTCCACAGATACGCAGTATTTT.

V gene TRBV13 combines with J gene TRBJ2-7; 11 bases map to TRBD1. The trim removed 4 bases at V and 0 bases at J, leaving 2 bases unmatched. Per the germline V gene, CDR1 is PRHDT and CDR2 is FYEKMQ (reference sequence). This CDR3 is 15 amino acids long. The DNA for the CDR3 is TGTGCCAGCAGCTCCGGGACAGGGGGCTCCTACGAGCAGTACTTC. This encodes CASSSGTGGSYEQYF.

A few counts support this clone. V gene TRBV5-5 combines with J gene TRBJ2-7; D unclear. V lost 0 bases, J lost 2 bases, and 9 bases lay in between. This CDR3 spans 14 amino acids. Per the germline V gene, CDR1 is SGHKS and CDR2 is YYEKEE (reference sequence). The CDR3 spells CASSLGSGTYEQYF. The CDR3 DNA is TGTGCCAGCAGCTTGGGTTCAGGTACCTACGAGCAGTACTTC.

The J gene is TRBJ2-3, the V gene TRBV11-2; 7 bases fit TRBD2. V shed 7 bases and J 0 bases; nucleotides not matched to a gene: 4. This CDR3 has 14 amino acids. CDR1 SGHAT and CDR2 FQNNGV come from the germline V gene. The CDR3, as DNA: TGTGCCAGCACAGCGGGGCTTAGCACAGATACGCAGTATTTT. Amino acids: CASTAGLSTDTQYF.

This chain uses TRBV29-1 with TRBJ1-4; 7 positions match TRBD1. V lost 7 bases to trimming and J lost 3 bases; unmatched junction nucleotides: 5. CDR1 SQVTM and CDR2 ANQGSEA come from the germline V gene. This CDR3 contains 13 residues. This CDR3 is CSGGQDPNEKLFF. The CDR3, as DNA: TGCAGCGGCGGACAGGACCCTAATGAAAAACTGTTTTTT.

This rearrangement joins TRBV6-5 to TRBJ2-3; TRBD1 matches 8 bases. Germline trimming cut 6 bases from V and 0 bases from J; bases unmatched to any gene: 5. The germline gives CDR1 MNHEY, CDR2 SVGAGI. This CDR3 is 15 amino acids long. The CDR3 loop reads CASRHRGSSTDTQYF. DNA of the CDR3: TGTGCCAGCAGGCACAGGGGGAGTAGCACAGATACGCAGTATTTT.

The CDR3 nucleotides are TGCGCCAGCAGCTTTGGGACTAGCGGGGGGTTGCAGTTCTTC. Translating it yields CASSFGTSGGLQFF. The V and J genes are TRBV5-1 and TRBJ2-1, with TRBD2 matching over 15 bases. The CDR3 covers 14 residues. The V gene's germline CDR1 is SGHRS and CDR2 YFSETQ. The ends lost 2 bases at V and 12 bases at J; junction bases unmatched: 3.

The chain has TRBV6-5 and TRBJ2-7; the D gene is possibly TRBD1 (5 bases). The CDR3 is made up of 12 amino acids. Per the germline V gene, CDR1 is MNHEY and CDR2 is SVGAGI. Trimming pared 6 bases from V and 6 bases from J, leaving 12 bases between. The CDR3, as DNA: TGTGCCAGCAGATCAAATACAGGCGAGCAGTACTTC. It specifies CASRSNTGEQYF.

In DNA form, the CDR3 reads TGTGCCAGCAGATCAGGGGGTCACAATAACTATGGCTACACCTTC. It encodes CASRSGGHNNYGYTF. The chain recombines TRBV6-5 with TRBJ1-2, with TRBD1 matching over 7 bases. This CDR3 has 15 amino acids. The ends lost 6 bases at V and 1 base at J; junction bases unmatched: 8. CDR1 is MNHEY, CDR2 SVGAGI, per germline.

The chain joins TRBV5-1 to TRBJ1-4; 10 bases are a match to TRBD1. V trimming: 5 bases; J trimming: 6 bases; junction bases outside the gene matches: 4. Per the germline V gene, CDR1 is SGHRS and CDR2 is YFSETQ. This CDR3 spans 14 amino acids. CDR3 region: CASRSGTGDEKLFF. CDR3 DNA: TGCGCCAGCAGGTCAGGGACAGGGGATGAAAAACTGTTTTTT.

V gene TRBV5-1 combines with J gene TRBJ2-7, with TRBD2 matching 12 bases. J lost 7 bases, V lost 3 bases, and 8 bases had no gene match. Looked up from germline, CDR1 is SGHRS and CDR2 is YFSETQ. The CDR3 totals 15 residues. Here the CDR3 reads CASSSTSGGPLEQYF. CDR3 DNA sequence: TGCGCCAGCAGCTCAACTAGCGGGGGGCCCCTGGAGCAGTACTTC.

This chain joins TRBV7-9 and TRBJ2-3, with D possibly TRBD2 on 6 matching bases. This CDR3 comprises 15 residues. CDR1 and CDR2 (germline): SEHNR, FQNEAQ (reference sequence). The V gene lost 5 bases and the J gene lost 6 bases, with 18 bases spanning the gap. The CDR3 region has the DNA TGTGCCAGCAGCAAAACGGGCGGGGTCCGGGATACGCAGTATTTT. Residues: CASSKTGGVRDTQYF.

The chain employs TRBV5-1 and TRBJ1-1; perhaps TRBD1 as D (6 bases). This CDR3 spans 15 amino acids. From germline, CDR1 is SGHRS and CDR2 YFSETQ. V was shortened by 4 bases and J by 7 bases, with 20 bases between the two germline ends. The CDR3 DNA reads as TGCGCCAGCAGCCCCGCGACGGGCGTAGGGGGTGAAGCTTTCTTT. Translation: CASSPATGVGGEAFF.

The V gene is TRBV5-1, the J gene TRBJ2-7; D remains unclear. CDR3 size: 12 residues. Between the trimmed V and J ends, which lost 4 bases and 4 bases, there was a span of 9 bases. Looked up from germline, CDR1 is SGHRS and CDR2 is YFSETQ. This CDR3 reads CASSLNQYEQYF. CDR3 nucleotides: TGCGCCAGCAGCCTCAACCAGTACGAGCAGTACTTC.

This chain connects TRBV5-4 to TRBJ2-1; unclear D gene. The CDR3 has 13 amino acids. The V gene's germline CDR1 is SGHNT and CDR2 YYREEE (reference sequence). V lost 1 base to trimming and J lost 5 bases, with 7 bases between them. In DNA form, the CDR3 reads TGTGCCAGCAGCTTGCCAGGTCACAATGAGCAGTTCTTC. As protein: CASSLPGHNEQFF.

This chain connects TRBV24-1 to TRBJ2-1; D possibly corresponds to TRBD2 (6 bases). With 4 bases removed from V and 4 bases from J, the gap between germline ends came to 16 bases. Germline-derived CDR1 and CDR2 are KGHDR and SFDVKD. The CDR3 is made up of 16 amino acids. The CDR3 sequence is CATSDSASELYNEQFF. For the CDR3, the DNA is TGTGCCACCAGTGACTCAGCTAGCGAATTATACAATGAGCAGTTCTTC.

The rearrangement joins TRBV2 to TRBJ2-4; tentatively, D is TRBD1 (6 bases). The CDR3 totals 15 residues. Between the trimmed V and J ends, which lost 6 bases and 0 bases, there was a span of 12 bases. The germline V gene has CDR1 SNHLY and CDR2 FYNNEI. The CDR3 protein is CASSGDIEAKNIQYF. The CDR3 DNA sequence: TGTGCCAGCAGCGGGGACATAGAAGCCAAAAACATTCAGTACTTC.

This chain links TRBV19 with TRBJ2-6; TRBD2 aligns across 7 bases. CDR3 length: 16 residues. The V and J ends lost 7 bases and 3 bases, in that order; junction bases with no gene match: 9. Germline CDR1 LNHDA, CDR2 SQIVND (reference sequence). Written as DNA, the CDR3 is TGTGCCAGTACCCTCGCGGGGGATGGTGGGGCCAACGTCCTGACTTTC. This encodes CASTLAGDGGANVLTF.